A single sample gave rise to the 31 T cell receptor beta chains below, sequenced in a study of blood T cell repertoires in COVID-19. Using immunoSEQ multiplex PCR, the repertoire was profiled, and TCRdb retains in-frame clones only, with some absent. The table includes 250,000 or so clones, approximately 88% detected once. Sequenced sample: peripheral blood. The receptor source for this set is a young woman with acute or convalescent COVID-19.

The CDR3 DNA sequence: TGTGCCAGCAGTTACTCGAGTAGCGGAGTGAACTCCTACGAGCAGTACTTC. Translation gives CASSYSSSGVNSYEQYF. The genes are TRBV6-2 or TRBV6-3 and TRBJ2-7; D might be TRBD2 (6 bases). The CDR3 loop spans 17 amino acids. V lost 0 bases, J lost 0 bases, and 15 bases lay in between. From germline, CDR1 is MNHEY and CDR2 SVGEGT.

This clone is a singleton in its sample. The V gene is TRBV5-5, the J gene TRBJ2-1, with 8 bases aligning to TRBD1. V dropped 0 bases and J dropped 5; count of bases not matched to a gene: 13. In germline, CDR1 is SGHKS, CDR2 YYEKEE (reference sequence). The CDR3 totals 18 residues. This CDR3 reads CASSLAGNRDRLHNEQFF. CDR3 bases: TGTGCCAGCAGCTTGGCCGGGAACCGGGACAGGCTCCACAATGAGCAGTTCTTC.

The chain combines TRBV11-3 with TRBJ2-3; 7 bases align to TRBD2. The CDR3 sequence is 15 residues long. Trimming took 1 base from V and 7 from J; bases not matched to a gene: 8. Germline values: CDR1 SGHNT, CDR2 YENEEA. The DNA for the CDR3 is TGTGCCAGCAGCTTAGGTGGGGGAGGGCTAAATACGCAGTATTTT. This codes for CASSLGGGGLNTQYF.

The V gene is TRBV4-3, the J gene TRBJ1-4, with D uncertain. Trimming stripped 4 bases from V and 5 bases from J, with 8 bases between. CDR1 is LGHNA and CDR2 is YSLEER in the germline V gene. This CDR3 contains 13 residues. The CDR3 here is CASSPAGNEKLFF. CDR3 DNA sequence: TGCGCCAGCAGCCCGGCGGGAAATGAAAAACTGTTTTTT.

J is TRBJ2-5 and V is TRBV19; 9 nucleotides agree with TRBD1. The germline V gene encodes CDR1 LNHDA and CDR2 SQIVND (reference sequence). This CDR3 comprises 14 residues. After removal of 5 bases from V and 6 bases from J, the junction contained 7 bases not matched to a gene. The CDR3 here is CASSPRTGAQTQYF. CDR3 in DNA: TGTGCCAGTAGTCCCCGGACAGGGGCCCAGACCCAGTACTTC.

Details on this clone: A junction end diverges from the germline sequence, so it may reflect a read error. The chain has TRBV3-1 (or the pseudogene TRBV3-2) and TRBJ1-1; D unresolved. The germline V gene has CDR1 LGHDT and CDR2 YNNKEL (reference sequence). The CDR3 is 12 amino acids. The chain's CDR3 is CASSQGSTQAFF. CDR3 DNA: TGTGCCAGCAGCCAAGGTTCCACTCAAGCTTTCTTT.

This chain connects TRBV23-1 to TRBJ2-2; D might be TRBD1 (6 bases). TRBV23-1 is classed as an ORF, of uncertain function. The CDR3 is 14 amino acids. The ends were cut back, 5 bases at V and 7 bases at J, with 14 bases in the middle. CDR3 loop: CASSGWTVIGELFF. The CDR3 DNA is TGCGCCAGCAGTGGGTGGACAGTAATCGGGGAGCTGTTTTTT.

This chain connects TRBV12-1 to TRBJ2-1; the tabulated D call, TRBD2, remains unverified against the DNA. TRBV12-1 is marked as a pseudogene. The CDR3 extends over 16 amino acids. CDR3 in amino acids: CASSFPVQRIYNEQFF. In DNA form, the CDR3 reads TGTGCCAGCAGCTTCCCAGTTCAGCGGATCTACAATGAGCAGTTCTTC.

This rearrangement joins TRBV6-4 to TRBJ2-1; 12 bases are shared with TRBD2. V gave up 8 bases and J gave up 8 bases; unmatched junction bases: 10. CDR1 is MRHNA, CDR2 SNTAGT, per germline. This CDR3 spans 15 amino acids. For the CDR3, the DNA is TGTGCCAGCGCTACTAGCGGGAGGACCTCCCATGAGCAGTTCTTC. Translating gives CASATSGRTSHEQFF.

This clone was counted a single time. The rearrangement uses TRBV6-5 and TRBJ2-7; TRBD2 matches 7 bases. The V segment lost 4 bases and the J segment 10 bases; nucleotides outside the gene matches: 4. CDR3 length equals 11 residues. Germline V CDR1 and CDR2: MNHEY, SVGAGI. CDR3 sequence: CASSSAGPQYF. The CDR3 DNA follows: TGTGCCAGCAGTTCAGCGGGGCCCCAGTACTTC.

The sample holds a few counts of this clone. V is TRBV6-5 and J is TRBJ1-6; D perhaps matches TRBD1 (5 bases). This CDR3 has 13 residues. The ends were cut back, 4 bases at V and 14 bases at J, with 15 bases in the middle. CDR1 is MNHEY, CDR2 SVGAGI, per germline. The CDR3 protein is CASSSAGKGSLHF. The CDR3 coding sequence is TGTGCCAGCAGTTCCGCAGGGAAGGGATCCCTCCACTTT.

This chain links TRBV5-1 with TRBJ1-6; D possibly corresponds to TRBD1 (6 bases). Germline V lookup: CDR1 SGHRS, CDR2 YFSETQ. The CDR3 spans 16 residues. Trimming removed 0 bases at V and 6 bases at J, with 13 bases between. CDR3 protein: CASSLGGTGFNSPLHF. In DNA form, the CDR3 reads TGCGCCAGCAGCTTGGGCGGTACAGGGTTTAATTCACCCCTCCACTTT.

In DNA, the CDR3 is TGTGCCAGCAGTAAGGGGGGGCAGGAAGGGCGCGTCAGCACAGATACGCAGTATTTT. This encodes CASSKGGQEGRVSTDTQYF. The genes are TRBV6-2 or TRBV6-3 and TRBJ2-3, with D possibly being TRBD2 (7 bases). V was clipped by 5 bases and J by 0 bases, with 24 bases between them. This CDR3 is built from 19 residues. CDR1 is MNHEY and CDR2 is SVGEGT in the germline V gene.

V gene TRBV30 combines with J gene TRBJ2-1; D is perhaps TRBD2 (5 bases). Per germline, CDR1 GTSNPN and CDR2 SVGIG (reference sequence). The CDR3 runs to 15 residues. V dropped 0 bases and J dropped 0 bases, with 9 bases sitting between them. The CDR3, as DNA: TGTGCCTGGAGTGTATTAGGGAGCTCCTACAATGAGCAGTTCTTC. This encodes CAWSVLGSSYNEQFF.

The chain links TRBV9 to TRBJ2-6, with D unresolved. Germline CDR1 and CDR2: SGDLS and YYNGEE. The CDR3 extends over 14 amino acids. V was cut by 5 bases and J by 0 bases, with 6 bases left in between. The CDR3 DNA reads TGTGCCAGCAGACAAAGCTCTGGGGCCAACGTCCTGACTTTC. It yields the protein CASRQSSGANVLTF.

The V gene is TRBV19, the J gene TRBJ1-2; D ambiguous. This CDR3 has 15 residues. V lost 0 bases and J lost 3, with 11 bases in between. Per the germline V gene, CDR1 is LNHDA and CDR2 is SQIVND (reference sequence). The CDR3: CASSIDVNNHYGYTF. The CDR3 region has the DNA TGTGCCAGTAGTATAGATGTGAACAATCACTATGGCTACACCTTC.

The CDR3 DNA reads as TGTGCCAGCAGCTCCACGACAGGGGCGGGAAACACCATATATTTT. It yields the protein CASSSTTGAGNTIYF. This chain uses TRBV9 with TRBJ1-3, with TRBD1 identical over 8 bases. The length of the CDR3 is 15 residues. In germline, CDR1 is SGDLS, CDR2 YYNGEE. V lost 4 bases to trimming and J lost 4 bases; unmatched junction nucleotides: 7. Using reference TRBV9 and TRBJ1-3 for the parts outside the CDR3, the full variable domain is DSGVTQTPKHLITATGQRVTLRCSPRSGDLSVYWYQQSLDQGLQFLIQYYNGEERAKGNILERFSAQQFPDLHSELNLSSLELGDSALYFCASSSTTGAGNTIYFGEGSWLTVV.

This clone occurred once. The CDR3 reads CASFRPASGNTQYF. DNA of the CDR3: TGTGCCAGCTTCCGCCCGGCTAGCGGGAATACGCAGTATTTT. The rearrangement joins TRBV2 to TRBJ2-3, with 9 bases matching TRBD2. The CDR3 runs to 14 residues. Trimming at V came to 8 bases and at J to 7 bases, leaving 10 bases not matched to a gene. The germline CDR1 and CDR2 sequences are SNHLY and FYNNEI.

V gene TRBV29-1 combines with J gene TRBJ2-5; D ambiguous. V shed 7 bases and J shed 0 bases, with 21 bases lying between them. This CDR3 region has 16 residues. Germline V CDR1 and CDR2: SQVTM, ANQGSEA. The CDR3 DNA is TGCAGCGCTACCTTCTTGACACCCCAGTACCAAGAGACCCAGTACTTC. Protein: CSATFLTPQYQETQYF.

The rearrangement links TRBV9 to TRBJ2-2, with 7 nucleotides matching TRBD1. The CDR3 consists of 15 residues. Germline V gene data show CDR1 as SGDLS and CDR2 as YYNGEE. Trimming took 4 bases from V and 0 from J; bases not matched to a gene: 3. CDR3 loop: CASSKGQTNTGELFF. For the CDR3, the DNA is TGTGCCAGCAGCAAGGGACAGACGAACACCGGGGAGCTGTTTTTT.

J is TRBJ1-3 and V is TRBV6-2 or TRBV6-3; maybe TRBD1 (5 bases). Germline V gives CDR1 MNHEY, CDR2 SVGEGT. V was pared by 0 bases and J by 0 bases, with 12 bases between. This CDR3 region has 17 residues. CDR3 DNA: TGTGCCAGCAGTTACTCGGGACTGCGGCACTCTGGAAACACCATATATTTT. As protein: CASSYSGLRHSGNTIYF.

V gene TRBV7-9 combines with J gene TRBJ1-3; TRBD1 agrees at 7 bases. CDR3 length: 15 residues. V was clipped by 5 bases and J by 4 bases; unmatched bases: 8. CDR1 is SEHNR, CDR2 FQNEAQ, per germline (reference sequence). CDR3 protein: CASSPTGEYGNTIYF. The CDR3 DNA reads as TGTGCCAGCAGCCCTACAGGGGAATACGGAAACACCATATATTTT.

V is TRBV27 and J is TRBJ1-2, with D possibly matching TRBD1 (5 bases). Germline CDR1 MNHEY, CDR2 SMNVEV (reference sequence). V lost 3 bases to trimming and J lost 3 bases, with 11 bases between them. The CDR3 length is 14 residues. The CDR3 loop is CASSFGGDHYGYTF. CDR3 bases: TGTGCCAGCAGTTTTGGGGGGGACCACTATGGCTACACCTTC.

The chain has TRBV6-5 and TRBJ1-1; 9 bases agree with TRBD1. V lost 6 bases and J lost 6; bases outside the gene matches: 8. Per germline, CDR1 MNHEY and CDR2 SVGAGI. This CDR3 comprises 14 residues. The CDR3 loop reads CASSIQGALSEAFF. Written as DNA, the CDR3 is TGTGCCAGCAGCATACAGGGGGCGCTATCTGAAGCTTTCTTT.

This clone was recorded a few times. The chain employs TRBV4-3 and TRBJ2-7; D is perhaps TRBD2 (5 bases). Per germline, CDR1 LGHNA and CDR2 YSLEER. The V gene lost 1 base and the J gene lost 2 bases, with 9 bases spanning the gap. The CDR3 totals 14 residues. The CDR3 loop is CASSQGRPAYEQYF. The CDR3 nucleotides are TGCGCCAGCAGCCAAGGGAGGCCGGCCTACGAGCAGTACTTC.

The sample holds one count of this clone. CDR3 protein: CASSRGDSSNQPQHF. CDR3 coding DNA: TGTGCCAGCAGCCGAGGGGACAGCAGCAATCAGCCCCAGCATTTT. The gene calls are TRBV7-9 and TRBJ1-5, with TRBD1 matching 7 bases. After removal of 5 bases from V and 1 base from J, the junction contained 5 bases not matched to a gene. This CDR3 spans 15 amino acids. Germline V gene sequence: CDR1 SEHNR, CDR2 FQNEAQ (reference sequence).

The table lists this clone with a few counts. This rearrangement joins TRBV7-9 to TRBJ2-7; 7 bases agree with TRBD1. Germline V lookup: CDR1 SEHNR, CDR2 FQNEAQ (reference sequence). Trimming removed 5 bases from V and 5 bases from J; junction bases left unmatched: 9. The length of the CDR3 is 14 residues. CDR3 loop: CASSADRVFDEQYF. The DNA of the CDR3 is TGTGCCAGCAGCGCAGACAGGGTATTCGACGAGCAGTACTTC. Full variable domain (rest looked up from reference TRBV7-9 and TRBJ2-7): DTGVSQNPRHKITKRGQNVTFRCDPISEHNRLYWYRQTLGQGPEFLTYFQNEAQLEKSRLLSDRFSAERPKGSFSTLEIQRTEQGDSAMYLCASSADRVFDEQYFGPGTRLTVT.

This sequence joins TRBV11-2 and TRBJ2-1; 7 bases map to TRBD2. Germline CDR1 reads SGHAT; CDR2 reads FQNNGV. J gave up 7 bases and V 1 base, and 4 bases lay outside the gene matches. This CDR3 has 14 amino acids. This CDR3 is CASSLVAGVNEQFF. CDR3 bases: TGTGCCAGCAGCTTAGTTGCGGGAGTTAATGAGCAGTTCTTC.

The chain employs TRBV7-6 and TRBJ2-3; 8 nucleotides align to TRBD2. This CDR3 is built from 16 residues. Unmatched junction bases numbered 3, after V lost 1 base and J lost 0 bases. Germline V gene sequence: CDR1 SGHVS, CDR2 FNYEAQ. The CDR3 here is CASSLEASGSTDTQYF. The CDR3 coding sequence is TGTGCCAGCAGCTTAGAGGCTAGCGGGAGCACAGATACGCAGTATTTT.

DNA for the CDR3: TGCAGCGTTGGAGCTAGCGGGAGAACAGATACGCAGTATTTT. Translation: CSVGASGRTDTQYF. The V call is TRBV29-1, the J call TRBJ2-3, with 10 bases aligning to TRBD2. J lost 3 bases, V lost 4 bases, and 4 bases had no gene match. There are 14 residues in the CDR3. Germline lookup yields CDR1 SQVTM and CDR2 ANQGSEA.

The chain is built from TRBV9 and TRBJ2-1; no clear D gene. The V gene lost 0 bases and the J gene lost 4 bases, with 11 bases spanning the gap. Germline V lookup: CDR1 SGDLS, CDR2 YYNGEE. The CDR3 consists of 15 residues. The CDR3 DNA reads as TGTGCCAGCAGCGTAGAACAGTCTCTATACAATGAGCAGTTCTTC. Residues: CASSVEQSLYNEQFF.